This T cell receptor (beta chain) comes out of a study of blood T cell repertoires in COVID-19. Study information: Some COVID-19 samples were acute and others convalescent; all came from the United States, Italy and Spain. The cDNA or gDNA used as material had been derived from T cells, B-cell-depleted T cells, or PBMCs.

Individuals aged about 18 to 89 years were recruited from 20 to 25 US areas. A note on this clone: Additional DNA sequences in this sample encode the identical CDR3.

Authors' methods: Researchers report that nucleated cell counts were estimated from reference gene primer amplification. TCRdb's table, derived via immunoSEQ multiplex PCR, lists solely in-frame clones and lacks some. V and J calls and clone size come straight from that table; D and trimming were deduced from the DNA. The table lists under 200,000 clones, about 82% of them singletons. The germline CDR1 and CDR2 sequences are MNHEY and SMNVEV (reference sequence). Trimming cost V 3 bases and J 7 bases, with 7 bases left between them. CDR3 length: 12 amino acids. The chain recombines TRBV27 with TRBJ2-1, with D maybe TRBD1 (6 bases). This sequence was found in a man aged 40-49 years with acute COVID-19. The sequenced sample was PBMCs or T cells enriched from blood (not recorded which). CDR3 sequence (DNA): TGTGCCAGCAGTTTGAGGGGGAATGAGCAGTTCTTC. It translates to CASSLRGNEQFF.